The 32 T cell receptor beta chains given below trace back to one sample, sequenced in a study of cytomegalovirus exposure and HLA in healthy donors. PCR employed 60 Vbeta and 13 Jbeta primers. Libraries were prepared by immunoSEQ multiplex PCR; TCRdb keeps only in-frame clonotypes and omits some of them. The profile shows roughly 140,000 clones, 70% to 90% of them singletons. The sample comprised PBMCs. The receptors here all came from a woman between 18 and 29 years old in good health and CMV-seronegative.

The CDR3, as DNA: TGTGCCAGCAGCATAACGTACCGGGACAGGGGTACGGGCACTGAAGCTTTCTTT. It is translated as CASSITYRDRGTGTEAFF. The rearrangement joins TRBV7-2 to TRBJ1-1; 10 bases are shared with TRBD1. Germline CDR1 is SGHTA and CDR2 is FQGNSA. Trimming at V came to 5 bases and at J to 4 bases, leaving 16 bases not matched to a gene. This CDR3 region has 18 residues. Looking up the rest from reference TRBV7-2 and TRBJ1-1 gives the full variable domain: GAGVSQSPSNKVTEKGKDVELRCDPISGHTALYWYRQSLGQGLEFLIYFQGNSAPDKSGLPSDRFSAERTGGSVSTLTIQRTQQEDSAVYLCASSITYRDRGTGTEAFFGQGTRLTVV.

The chain uses TRBV1 and TRBJ2-7; the D call TRBD2 from the table was never checked on the DNA. TRBV1 is a documented pseudogene. The CDR3 spans 14 residues. The CDR3 sequence: CTSSRGLAIYEQYF. The CDR3 region has the DNA TGCACCAGCAGCCGAGGACTAGCAATCTACGAGCAGTACTTC.

This clone was seen more than once but under ten times. V usage is TRBV28 and J usage is TRBJ2-7; TRBD2 matches at 14 bases. J gave up 6 bases and V 7 bases, and 8 bases lay outside the gene matches. The germline CDR1 and CDR2 sequences are MDHEN and SYDVKM. The CDR3 spans 15 residues. CDR3 in amino acids: CASTKGLAGVREQYF. The CDR3 DNA follows: TGTGCCAGCACCAAGGGACTAGCGGGAGTGCGCGAGCAGTACTTC.

This clone has just a few counts. This sample includes further DNA sequences coding for the same CDR3. J is TRBJ2-3 and V is TRBV11-3, with a weak D call TRBD2 (5 bases). The CDR3 loop spans 14 amino acids. Germline loops: CDR1 SGHNT, CDR2 YENEEA. V shed 0 bases and J shed 2 bases, with 6 bases lying between them. The CDR3 coding sequence is TGTGCCAGCAGCTTAGACGGGAACACAGATACGCAGTATTTT. Its protein product is CASSLDGNTDTQYF.

The genes are TRBV28 and TRBJ2-1; D is possibly TRBD2 (5 bases). This CDR3 spans 14 amino acids. The V and J ends lost 9 bases and 8 bases respectively, with 20 bases between them. CDR1 MDHEN and CDR2 SYDVKM come from the germline V gene. The CDR3 DNA reads TGTGCCAGTAAAAGGTATGGGAGTATCGATGAGCAGTTCTTC. Amino acid sequence: CASKRYGSIDEQFF.

The chain employs TRBV10-2 and TRBJ1-5; maybe TRBD1 (5 bases). Germline V gene lookup returns CDR1 WSHSY and CDR2 SAAADI. CDR3 length: 15 residues. Trimming pared 7 bases from V and 6 bases from J, leaving 19 bases between. The CDR3 nucleotides are TGCGCCAGCACCCTGGGGGGAGCTGTGGGTCAGCCCCAGCATTTT. Translated: CASTLGGAVGQPQHF.

The V call is TRBV7-3, the J call TRBJ2-1, with 13 bases lining up with TRBD2. There are 16 residues in the CDR3. After removal of 3 bases from V and 8 bases from J, the junction contained 7 bases not matched to a gene. Per the germline V gene, CDR1 is SGHTA and CDR2 is FQGTGA. The CDR3 loop reads CASSFQLAGGLDEQFF. The DNA of the CDR3 is TGTGCCAGCAGCTTCCAACTAGCGGGAGGGTTGGATGAGCAGTTCTTC.

The V gene is TRBV4-2, the J gene TRBJ2-5; 10 nucleotides agree with TRBD1. There are 16 residues in the CDR3. The trim removed 1 base at V and 5 bases at J, leaving 7 bases unmatched. Germline CDR1 LGHNA, CDR2 YNFKEQ. CDR3 in amino acids: CASSQAGQGITETQYF. CDR3 coding DNA: TGTGCCAGCAGCCAAGCGGGACAGGGGATCACGGAGACCCAGTACTTC.

The chain is built from TRBV29-1 and TRBJ1-2, with 7 bases identical to TRBD1. The CDR3 consists of 14 residues. With 3 bases clipped from V and 3 bases from J, the junction kept 7 bases outside the gene matches. CDR1 and CDR2 (germline): SQVTM, ANQGSEA. CDR3 DNA: TGCAGCGTTGAGGTAGGGGGCAGTTACTATGGCTACACCTTC. Translation gives CSVEVGGSYYGYTF. The full variable domain, with the rest looked up from reference TRBV29-1 and TRBJ1-2, is SAVISQKPSRDICQRGTSLTIQCQVDSQVTMMFWYRQQPGQSLTLIATANQGSEATYESGFVIDKFPISRPNLTFSTLTVSNMSPEDSSIYLCSVEVGGSYYGYTFGSGTRLTVV.

This clone occurred once. The chain recombines TRBV28 with TRBJ1-3; weak D call: TRBD1 (6 bases). The CDR3 is 16 amino acids. Trimming took 4 bases from V and 2 from J, leaving 15 bases between them. Germline CDR1 is MDHEN and CDR2 is SYDVKM. As DNA, the CDR3 is TGTGCCAGCAGTTCAAGGGGGAGTTTCCCTGGAAACACCATATATTTT. Its translation: CASSSRGSFPGNTIYF.

This chain links TRBV28 with TRBJ1-3, with D possibly being TRBD1 (5 bases). This CDR3 is built from 15 residues. Germline CDR1 is MDHEN and CDR2 is SYDVKM. The V end lost 4 bases, the J end lost 1 base, and 11 bases lay between the germline ends. CDR3 DNA: TGTGCCAGCAGTTCGGGGGACGATTCTGGAAACACCATATATTTT. Translating gives CASSSGDDSGNTIYF.

This sequence joins TRBV18 and TRBJ2-1; 12 nucleotides line up with TRBD2. The CDR3 length is 17 residues. The ends lost 0 bases at V and 8 bases at J; junction bases unmatched: 8. Looked up from germline, CDR1 is KGHSH and CDR2 is LQKENI. The CDR3 DNA follows: TGTGCCAGCTCACCACCGCAGCCTAGCGGGAGGGATTATGAGCAGTTCTTC. Translation: CASSPPQPSGRDYEQFF.

This clone was observed once. V gene TRBV28 combines with J gene TRBJ1-3; D is possibly TRBD1 (6 bases). Trimming pared 4 bases from V and 3 bases from J, leaving 19 bases between. The CDR3 consists of 17 residues. In germline, CDR1 is MDHEN, CDR2 SYDVKM. The CDR3 region is CASSSAGQLNNGNTIYF. CDR3 nucleotides: TGTGCCAGCAGTTCCGCTGGACAGTTGAATAATGGAAACACCATATATTTT.

The chain uses TRBV4-3 and TRBJ2-3; D possibly corresponds to TRBD2 (6 bases). The CDR3 consists of 17 residues. Trimming stripped 0 bases from V and 0 bases from J, with 13 bases between. CDR1 and CDR2 (germline): LGHNA, YSLEER. The CDR3 loop reads CASSQDLGGASTDTQYF. In nucleotides, the CDR3 is TGCGCCAGCAGCCAAGATCTAGGAGGGGCTAGCACAGATACGCAGTATTTT.

J is TRBJ2-3 and V is TRBV7-3, with D possibly being TRBD1 (5 bases). The CDR3 is 15 amino acids. Germline V gene lookup returns CDR1 SGHTA and CDR2 FQGTGA. Trimming pared 5 bases from V and 8 bases from J, leaving 20 bases between. CDR3 bases: TGTGCCAGCAGCCCCGACAGTGGATGGGATGGTACGCAGTATTTT. It is translated as CASSPDSGWDGTQYF.

The rearrangement links TRBV9 to TRBJ2-1; TRBD1 agrees at 8 bases. Germline-derived CDR1 and CDR2 are SGDLS and YYNGEE. Trimming removed 5 bases from V and 6 bases from J; junction bases left unmatched: 13. This CDR3 is built from 16 residues. CDR3 sequence (DNA): TGTGCCAGCAGTCGCCATGCAGGGGGCGCCCTCAATGAGCAGTTCTTC. This translates into CASSRHAGGALNEQFF.

This clone was seen just once. V usage is TRBV9 and J usage is TRBJ2-1; D perhaps matches TRBD2 (6 bases). From germline, CDR1 is SGDLS and CDR2 YYNGEE. Trimming left V 4 bases short and J 4 bases short, with 15 bases between. This CDR3 region has 15 residues. The DNA for the CDR3 is TGTGCCAGCAGCCCCTTTACGGGAGAGTACAATGAGCAGTTCTTC. Its translation is CASSPFTGEYNEQFF.

Only a few counts were recorded for this clone. This chain links TRBV7-9 with TRBJ1-3; 10 bases align to TRBD1. Germline loops: CDR1 SEHNR, CDR2 FQNEAQ (reference sequence). This CDR3 is built from 15 residues. V lost 8 bases and J lost 0; bases outside the gene matches: 4. The CDR3 coding sequence is TGTGCCAGCGGGACAGGGGACATCTCTGGAAACACCATATATTTT. Its translation: CASGTGDISGNTIYF.

The chain joins TRBV6-1 to TRBJ1-3, with a weak D call TRBD1 (5 bases). Germline lookup yields CDR1 MNHNS and CDR2 SASEGT. The CDR3 is 18 amino acids. The V end was cut by 2 bases, the J end by 0 bases, with 17 bases between. CDR3 sequence (DNA): TGTGCCAGCAGTGAACGGGGGGTGACCGCCTACTCTGGAAACACCATATATTTT. It is translated as CASSERGVTAYSGNTIYF.

This clone showed up just once. The gene calls are TRBV7-8 and TRBJ2-7, with 9 bases matching TRBD1. This CDR3 has 15 amino acids. V dropped 4 bases and J dropped 2; count of bases not matched to a gene: 6. From germline, CDR1 is SGHVS and CDR2 FQNEAQ. CDR3 DNA sequence: TGTGCCAGCAGCTCCCGGACAGGGGACACCTACGAGCAGTACTTC. As protein: CASSSRTGDTYEQYF.

The chain employs TRBV7-3 and TRBJ2-1, with D possibly matching TRBD1 (5 bases). The CDR3 is 14 residues long. Germline assignment: CDR1 SGHTA and CDR2 FQGTGA. Trimming stripped 1 base from V and 8 bases from J, with 12 bases between. In DNA, the CDR3 is TGTGCCAGCAGCTTAATGGGGCAGACGGATGAGCAGTTCTTC. Protein product: CASSLMGQTDEQFF.

This clone occurred once. V is TRBV27 and J is TRBJ2-1, with D unresolved. From germline, CDR1 is MNHEY and CDR2 SMNVEV (reference sequence). Trimming stripped 4 bases from V and 0 bases from J, with 4 bases between. The CDR3 covers 13 residues. CDR3 residues: CASSSSSYNEQFF. The CDR3 bases are TGTGCCAGCAGTTCTAGCTCCTACAATGAGCAGTTCTTC.

The J gene is TRBJ2-3, the V gene TRBV30, with TRBD2 identical over 12 bases. The CDR3 spans 16 residues. Germline CDR1 reads GTSNPN; CDR2 reads SVGIG (reference sequence). J gave up 6 bases and V 0 bases, and 7 bases lay outside the gene matches. CDR3 sequence (DNA): TGTGCCTGGAGTGTAGCACTAGCGGGGGGATTCGATACGCAGTATTTT. This sequence encodes CAWSVALAGGFDTQYF.

This clone has a single count. The gene calls are TRBV5-1 and TRBJ2-7; 9 bases are shared with TRBD1. Germline V CDR1 and CDR2: SGHRS, YFSETQ. This CDR3 spans 16 amino acids. Unmatched junction bases numbered 12, after V lost 3 bases and J lost 5 bases. CDR3 DNA sequence: TGCGCCAGCAGCTGGGGACCCGGGACAGGGACGAACGAGCAGTACTTC. The encoded protein is CASSWGPGTGTNEQYF.

The V gene is TRBV5-1, the J gene TRBJ2-3; the match to TRBD2 covers 8 bases. Germline V lookup: CDR1 SGHRS, CDR2 YFSETQ. V lost 0 bases to trimming and J lost 6 bases; unmatched junction nucleotides: 3. The CDR3 extends over 14 amino acids. The CDR3 spells CASSLEAGEDTQYF. For the CDR3, the DNA is TGCGCCAGCAGCTTGGAAGCGGGAGAGGATACGCAGTATTTT.

This clone was observed a handful of times. The chain is built from TRBV28 and TRBJ2-2, with 8 bases matching TRBD1. Per the germline V gene, CDR1 is MDHEN and CDR2 is SYDVKM. The CDR3 extends over 14 amino acids. Trimming at V came to 8 bases and at J to 6 bases, leaving 8 bases not matched to a gene. The CDR3 region is CASGLDRVAGELFF. CDR3 sequence (DNA): TGTGCCAGCGGACTGGACAGGGTGGCCGGGGAGCTGTTTTTT. The full variable domain, completed using reference TRBV28 and TRBJ2-2, is DVKVTQSSRYLVKRTGEKVFLECVQDMDHENMFWYRQDPGLGLRLIYFSYDVKMKEKGDIPEGYSVSREKKERFSLILESASTNQTSMYLCASGLDRVAGELFFGEGSRLTVL.

Only one count was recorded for this clone. This chain uses TRBV19 with TRBJ2-5, with 8 bases identical to TRBD2. Germline CDR1 LNHDA, CDR2 SQIVND (reference sequence). There are 14 residues in the CDR3. V shed 5 bases and J 6 bases; nucleotides not matched to a gene: 8. CDR3 in DNA: TGTGCCAGTAGTTCTACCACGGGGGGGAAGACCCAGTACTTC. It is translated as CASSSTTGGKTQYF.

The V gene is TRBV5-4, the J gene TRBJ2-7; 10 bases fit TRBD1. The CDR3 spans 16 residues. Germline V gene data show CDR1 as SGHNT and CDR2 as YYREEE (reference sequence). The trim removed 5 bases at V and 6 bases at J, leaving 14 bases unmatched. CDR3 sequence reads: CASSTGTGVLPGEQYF. As DNA, the CDR3 is TGTGCCAGCAGTACTGGGACAGGGGTCCTACCAGGCGAGCAGTACTTC. Combining the CDR3 with reference TRBV5-4 and TRBJ2-7 gives the whole variable domain ETGVTQSPTHLIKTRGQQVTLRCSSQSGHNTVSWYQQALGQGPQFIFQYYREEENGRGNFPPRFSGLQFPNYSSELNVNALELDDSALYLCASSTGTGVLPGEQYFGPGTRLTVT.

The chain recombines TRBV2 with TRBJ2-7, with D possibly TRBD1 on 5 matching bases. With 9 bases removed from V and 2 bases from J, the gap between germline ends came to 8 bases. Germline lookup yields CDR1 SNHLY and CDR2 FYNNEI. The CDR3 is made up of 11 amino acids. The chain's CDR3 is CASSGTYEQYF. The CDR3 DNA reads as TGTGCCAGTTCAGGGACCTACGAGCAGTACTTC.

This chain uses TRBV27 with TRBJ1-2; D is perhaps TRBD1 (5 bases). Trimming removed 3 bases at V and 5 bases at J, with 16 bases between. The CDR3 has 15 amino acids. CDR1 is MNHEY, CDR2 SMNVEV, per germline (reference sequence). The CDR3 reads CASSLYGDSPYGYTF. As DNA, the CDR3 is TGTGCCAGCAGTTTGTATGGAGACAGCCCATATGGCTACACCTTC.

Written as DNA, the CDR3 is TGTGCCAGCAGCCCAGCCCGGGGGAATAGCAATCAGCCCCAGCATTTT. Protein product: CASSPARGNSNQPQHF. V and J are TRBV11-2 and TRBJ1-5, with D possibly TRBD1 on 5 matching bases. This CDR3 is built from 16 residues. Trimming shortened V by 5 bases and J by 0 bases, and 14 bases separated the two germline ends. The germline V gene has CDR1 SGHAT and CDR2 FQNNGV.

DNA for the CDR3: TGCGCCAGCAGCGAGTCGGGGATAACCGGGGAGCTGTTTTTT. Translation: CASSESGITGELFF. V is TRBV5-1 and J is TRBJ2-2; possible D gene TRBD2, 5 bases. The germline V gene has CDR1 SGHRS and CDR2 YFSETQ. V lost 4 bases to trimming and J lost 5 bases, with 12 bases between them. CDR3 length equals 14 residues. Full variable domain (outside the CDR3, taken from reference TRBV5-1 and TRBJ2-2): KAGVTQTPRYLIKTRGQQVTLSCSPISGHRSVSWYQQTPGQGLQFLFEYFSETQRNKGNFPGRFSGRQFSNSRSEMNVSTLELGDSALYLCASSESGITGELFFGEGSRLTVL.